The rows below give T cell receptor beta chains drawn from one sample of a study of response to subunit inactivated influenza vaccine. TCRdb reprocessed the RT-PCR reads with MiXCR, giving one entry per CDR3 protein. The profile shows 500,000 to 700,000 distinct CDR3 sequences, around 25% of them singletons. The same sample was also used in a study of T cells expressing NK-cell markers.

The sequencing here drew on CD4+ T cells sorted from PBMCs, taken 11 to 12 days after vaccination. Receptors were obtained from a man in his fifties who received an inactivated influenza vaccine. The CDR3 runs from the conserved cysteine through the conserved F or W. Each record gives: J gene, V gene, clone size, D gene, CDR3 DNA, CDR3 protein. D genes are given only for firm matches. The size entry is marked missing in some rows and otherwise reads once, few, many or a size class.

TRBJ2-7	TRBV20-1	-	TRBD2	TGCAGTGCCCCCAAAGCGGGGCTTTCCTACGAGCAGTACTTC	CSAPKAGLSYEQYF
TRBJ2-5	TRBV20-1	-	-	TGCAGTGCGGGACTACAGGGGGGGGAGACCCAGTACTTC	CSAGLQGGETQYF
TRBJ2-7	TRBV6-1	-	TRBD1	TGTGCCAGCAGATCAGACAGGGGGCACTCCTACGAGCAGTACTTC	CASRSDRGHSYEQYF
TRBJ1-1	TRBV15	few	TRBD1	TGTGCCACCAGCACGGGGACAGGGGGCACTGAAGCTTTCTTT	CATSTGTGGTEAFF
TRBJ2-2	TRBV6-2/TRBV6-3	few	TRBD1	TGTGCCAGCACCACTACAGAGGGACAGGGCTATACCGGGGAGCTGTTTTTT	CASTTTEGQGYTGELFF
TRBJ2-6	TRBV5-1	few	TRBD1	TGCGCCAGCAGCTGGACCGGGACAGGCTCTGGGGCCAACGTCCTGACTTTC	CASSWTGTGSGANVLTF
TRBJ2-2	TRBV9	few	TRBD1	TGTGCCAGCAGCGTAGGAGGGGACAGCGGGGAGCTGTTTTTT	CASSVGGDSGELFF
TRBJ2-4	TRBV4-3	-	-	TGCGCCAGCAGCCTGGGTGTTTTCGGCAAAAACATTCAGTACTTC	CASSLGVFGKNIQYF
TRBJ2-5	TRBV11-1	-	TRBD1	TGTGCCAGCAGCTTAGCGGCGACAGGGGGCTTGTCCCAGTACTTC	CASSLAATGGLSQYF
TRBJ1-4	TRBV12-3/TRBV12-4	-	-	TGTGCCAGCAGGGGGGCCGGGGGGTCCGAAAAACTGTTTTTT	CASRGAGGSEKLFF
TRBJ2-1	TRBV20-1	many	TRBD2	TGCAGTGCAATGCTAGCGGGGGGGCGGAATGAGCAGTTCTTC	CSAMLAGGRNEQFF
TRBJ2-7	TRBV6-2/TRBV6-3	few	-	TGTGCCAGCAGCTCGAGGCAGGGCATCTCCTACGAGCAGTACTTC	CASSSRQGISYEQYF
TRBJ1-2	TRBV3-1	-	TRBD1	TGTGCCAGCAGCCATCACGACAGGGAAGGGACATATGGCTACACCTTC	CASSHHDREGTYGYTF
TRBJ2-3	TRBV29-1	-	-	TGCAGCGTTGAAGGGATTAGCCGTACAGATACGCAGTATTTT	CSVEGISRTDTQYF
TRBJ1-1	TRBV5-1	-	-	TGCGCCAGCAGCCTGACGGGCAGAGAATTTGAAGCTTTCTTT	CASSLTGREFEAFF
TRBJ1-2	TRBV20-1	few	TRBD1	TGCAGTGCTACAGGGGGCAACTATGGCTACACCTTC	CSATGGNYGYTF
TRBJ2-3	TRBV4-1	few	-	TGCGCCAGCAGCCAAGACTTCGGTCCCATAGATACGCAGTATTTT	CASSQDFGPIDTQYF
TRBJ2-5	TRBV7-2	few	-	TGTGCCAGCAGCCGAGGGGGGGGCAGGGAGACCCAGTACTTC	CASSRGGGRETQYF
TRBJ2-3	TRBV12-3/TRBV12-4	-	TRBD2	TGTGCCAGCAGCATCGGGACTAGCGGGTCCCTCTATACGCAGTATTTT	CASSIGTSGSLYTQYF
TRBJ1-5	TRBV7-9	few	-	TGTGCCAGCAGCTTAGGCCAGGGGACCAATCAGCCCCAGCATTTT	CASSLGQGTNQPQHF
TRBJ1-4	TRBV19	-	-	TGTGCCAGTAGTCTCCTCGGTGAAAAACTGTTTTTT	CASSLLGEKLFF
TRBJ2-3	TRBV15	-	TRBD2	TGTGCCACCAGCGCCCGACGGGAGGTAGGCACAGATACGCAGTATTTT	CATSARREVGTDTQYF
TRBJ2-6	TRBV5-1	-	-	TGCGCCAGCAGCTTGTACCGCTTACCGCACTCTGGGGCCAACGTCCTGACTTTC	CASSLYRLPHSGANVLTF
TRBJ1-1	TRBV7-9	-	-	TGTGCCAGCAGCTTAGAATACCTGAACACTGAAGCTTTCTTT	CASSLEYLNTEAFF
TRBJ1-6	TRBV7-9	-	-	TGTGCCAGCAGCTCGGGGGCAGGGCATTCACCCCTCCACTTT	CASSSGAGHSPLHF
TRBJ2-5	TRBV11-2	-	TRBD2	TGTGCCAGCAGCCTGCAGCGGGGAAAAGAGACCCAGTACTTC	CASSLQRGKETQYF
TRBJ2-3	TRBV29-1	few	TRBD1	TGCAGCGTGGGGACAGACCCCACAGATACGCAGTATTTT	CSVGTDPTDTQYF
TRBJ2-3	TRBV3-1	-	-	TGTGCCAGCAGCGACAGCGTTCCGGGACATACGCAGTATTTT	CASSDSVPGHTQYF
TRBJ2-5	TRBV12-3/TRBV12-4	-	-	TGTGCCAGCAGTTTAGAGGCTGGCCAGGCCCAGTACTTC	CASSLEAGQAQYF
TRBJ2-3	TRBV25-1	-	-	TGTGCCAGGAGGGACTTCTGCACAGATACGCAGTATTTT	CARRDFCTDTQYF
TRBJ2-7	TRBV7-8	many	TRBD2	TGTGCCAGCAGCCGAACATCTAGCGGGAGGGGATACGAGCAGTACTTC	CASSRTSSGRGYEQYF
TRBJ2-3	TRBV5-1	many	-	TGCGCCAGCAGCTTGGAGGGCGGTAGACGGATCGCAGATACGCAGTATTTT	CASSLEGGRRIADTQYF
TRBJ2-3	TRBV10-3	-	TRBD2	TGTGCCATCAGTGAAGACCTGACTAGCGGGAGTTCTACAGATACGCAGTATTTT	CAISEDLTSGSSTDTQYF
TRBJ2-7	TRBV15	-	-	TGTGCCACCAGCAGACCCTTAGGGGGAGTGATCTACGAGCAGTACTTC	CATSRPLGGVIYEQYF
TRBJ2-7	TRBV20-1	-	-	TGCAGTGCTAAGCGGACAGCGGTAAAGTCCGAGCAGTACTTC	CSAKRTAVKSEQYF
TRBJ1-3	TRBV12-3/TRBV12-4	few	TRBD1	TGTGCCAGCAGTCCAACAGGGGAACTGAACACCATATATTTT	CASSPTGELNTIYF
TRBJ2-1	TRBV12-3/TRBV12-4	few	-	TGTGCCAGCAGTGCCTTACGGGCCGCCCGCACCGCTGAGCAGTTCTTC	CASSALRAARTAEQFF
TRBJ2-1	TRBV24-1	-	TRBD1	TGTGCCACCAGTGATACAGGACAGGGGGCTATCCATGAGCAGTTCTTC	CATSDTGQGAIHEQFF
TRBJ1-2	TRBV4-3	once	-	TGCGCCAGCAGCCAAGGGAGTATGGGTGGCTACACCTTC	CASSQGSMGGYTF
TRBJ2-7	TRBV21-1	-	-	TGTGCCAGCAGTATGGGGGGCTACGAGCAGTACTTC	CASSMGGYEQYF
TRBJ2-1	TRBV20-1	-	-	TGCAGTGCTAGGTCCCCGCGTGAGCAGTTCTTC	CSARSPREQFF
TRBJ2-7	TRBV12-3/TRBV12-4	many	TRBD1	TGTGCCAGCAGTTCCCAGGACAGGGGGCAACCCGTCTACGAGCAGTACTTC	CASSSQDRGQPVYEQYF